This T cell receptor (beta chain) was sequenced for a study of cytomegalovirus exposure and HLA in healthy donors (dated by TCRdb to the late 2010s). At the level of the whole study: An earlier analysis of several hundred of the donors reported about 250 Gb of sequence data and roughly 110 million unique TCR beta sequences from 150 million to 200 million T cells. Around 320 gigabases of sequencing data and approximately 85 million unique TCR sequences were included in an early release covering about 700 HLA-typed donors. Among the roughly 390 genotyped donors, around 79% belonged to the genetic ancestry cluster associated with self-reported Caucasian donors. The study aimed to test whether cataloging public T cell receptors could reveal signatures of past pathogen exposure. The study profiled the T cell repertoires of 500 to 800 subjects by immunosequencing and related them to cytomegalovirus serostatus. Besides the first cohort of about 730 subjects, a separate validation cohort made up of 90 to 150 different subjects was used. To predict cytomegalovirus infection status, the study combined high-throughput TCR immunosequencing, statistical association of individual TCRs with disease status, and machine learning. To study patterns of TCR occurrence, a later analysis re-analyzed previously published TCR beta repertoires from around 670 donors and added high-resolution HLA genotyping. In the later analysis, no new phenotypic data were used to find candidate immune exposures; instead, reliance was placed on TCR beta sequences and their occurrence across donors. To decide whether each TCR beta V gene segment behaved as functional or pseudogenic, an earlier analysis of 587 of the donors relied on high-throughput TCR beta sequencing. Donor age, sex, ethnicity and CMV serostatus were compiled alongside the repertoire data. In a later genetic analysis, genome-wide SNP genotypes for 398 of the 666 donors were used, and that subset was treated as a discovery cohort. Every discovery cohort repertoire had been produced on one sequencing platform. HLA typing included class I and class II loci at four-digit resolution. Typing coverage varied by locus: about 620-630 donors for A, B, C, DRB1 and DQB1; about 520 for DQA1; over 600 for DPA1; 450 to 480 for DPB1. Because of strong linkage in the cohort, roughly five DR-DQ haplotypes were treated as single units for association and clustering. Among about 390 genotyped donors of the cohort, an average of about 240,000 unique TCR beta nucleotide sequences were sequenced per donor, 15% to 20% of them non-productive.

This clone was seen just once. Its antigen is still unknown. It has no much larger one-base neighbor in the sample; base qualities were not kept. Here is what the overall study found, with its caveats: The authors suggested that the approach could potentially be generalized to other disease states and immunological phenotypes. In vitro tests confirmed that three of the cytomegalovirus-associated TCR beta chains recognize cytomegalovirus antigens. In both the original and validation cohorts, the classifier was reported to diagnose cytomegalovirus status with high specificity and sensitivity. In an earlier analysis of approximately 590 of the donors, most TCR beta V segments appeared in productive rearrangements about 87% or about 30% of the time, broadly matching IMGT annotations. In a later analysis, several top co-occurrence clusters were reported to appear linked to parvovirus B19, influenza, CMV and Epstein-Barr virus. When HLA alleles, especially DR and DQ, strongly co-occurred, attributing TCR associations to individual alleles was difficult. Only TCR beta chains were sequenced in this cohort, and the absence of alpha or paired-chain data limited detectable features. The sequencing pipeline was judged likely to have produced a cluster of highly shared sequence variants as a technical artifact. A later genetic analysis reported fewer N-insertions in productive TCRs among donors in an Asian-associated ancestry cluster than the roughly 700-donor mean. Compared with equally common non-associated chains, HLA-associated TCR beta chains in a later analysis were more clonally expanded and had lower generation probabilities. A later analysis associated 16,951 TCR beta sequences with specific HLA alleles at a false discovery rate of 0.05. In a later genetic analysis, a missense DCLRE1C variant was associated with V-gene and J-gene trimming of TCR beta chains, and the association was replicated in an independent cohort. Because HLA typing was unavailable for some donors at each locus, only the typed subset was used in association tests. Most TCR sequences were seen in very few donors, while some public TCRs were found in many individuals. Correlated functional status among segregating V segments might be attributable to linkage disequilibrium, but an unknown experimental factor could not be ruled out. The only immune exposure information available for the cohort was CMV serostatus. A further reported finding was that TCR beta sequences accurately predicted the HLA-A and HLA-B alleles for most subjects in the first cohort. Presence/absence analyses assumed roughly uniform sequencing depth across donors, an assumption that may not hold. In a later analysis, most CMV-associated TCR beta chains were found to appear HLA-restricted, with HLA associations seemingly driven largely by CMV exposure. In a later analysis, the rate of TCR association differed among HLA loci, with DRB1 alleles having the most associated TCRs and HLA-C alleles having the fewest. The earlier analysis of around 600 of the donors excluded 15 to 20 rarely observed V segments, including chromosome 9 orphons, because counts were too low. Some IMGT-functional V segments, including TRBV6-2 and TRBV6-3, could not be told apart with the 87-base-pair reads, so those segments were excluded. The study listed 170 or so TCR beta chains as associated with cytomegalovirus.

The cohort was made up of under 800 healthy bone marrow donors. All cohort members were sampled while nominally healthy, although unrecorded immune exposures were likely present. The donor was CMV seropositive and belonged to the group of a few hundred seropositive cohort members. A peripheral blood sample was collected from each donor, and TCR beta sequencing was performed on peripheral blood mononuclear cells. Genomic DNA extraction from the blood cell samples was performed with the Qiagen DNeasy Blood Extraction Kit. Trimmed from V: 2 bases; trimmed from J: 9 bases; junction bases lacking a gene match: 7. Reading the germline V gene (reference sequence) gives CDR1 SEHNR and CDR2 FQNEAQ. From cysteine to phenylalanine, the CDR3 is 15 amino acids long. This entry keeps only the CDR3 DNA: 45 bases, framed from base 1. Preparation of the library involved the immunoSEQ multiplex PCR assay. For the multiplex PCR, a mixture combining 60 forward primers for TCR Vbeta segments and 13 reverse primers for TCR Jbeta segments was used. Amplification of the CDR3 region of rearranged TCR beta genes was performed with a multiplex PCR assay on genomic DNA. The amplified TCR beta libraries were sequenced on the Illumina HiSeq System as 87-base-pair reads. The study's processing was this. Across the 600 to 700 repertoires, a later analysis counted 75 million to 90 million unique TCR beta chains, 9.5 million to 12 million of which were shared by at least two donors. A nearest-neighbor algorithm error-corrected the raw reads and collapsed the reads into unique sequences, merging closely related sequences to remove PCR and sequencing errors. V, D and J gene segments were assigned by aligning CDR3 sequences to IMGT reference sequences. For a sequence to be retained, at least a six-nucleotide match to both a V gene segment and a J gene segment was required. A rearrangement counted as productive if the CDR3 had no stop codons and remained in frame with V and J, and every other rearrangement counted as non-productive. Following IMGT convention, CDR3 was defined as the stretch from the second conserved V-encoded cysteine up to the conserved J-encoded phenylalanine. In an earlier analysis of approximately 590 of the donors, sequences lacking an unambiguous match to a single V gene segment were excluded. In an earlier analysis of about 590 of the donors, a V segment was called functional when productive rearrangements were above 56.7%, and segregating when the standard deviation between donors exceeded 5%. A statistical classification framework was built to diagnose cytomegalovirus status from the catalog of TCR beta chain sequences. V and J gene assignment, in a later analysis, came from comparing TCR nucleotide sequences with IMGT/GENE-DB human TR gene sequences. In a later analysis, CDR3 sequences and most-parsimonious VDJ recombination scenarios were assigned using the TCRdist pipeline. In a later analysis, each TCR beta chain was defined by its CDR3 amino acid sequence together with its V-gene family, and reads lacking a unique V-gene family were excluded. As a way to deal with suspected cross-contamination and a sequencing artifact, a later analysis dropped hundreds of nucleotide sequences that were highly shared and had low generation probability. In a later analysis, a clonal expansion index for each public chain was calculated from normalized within-repertoire ranks of inferred template counts. Generation probabilities in a later analysis came from a VDJ recombination model fitted to out-of-frame rearrangements, and those results were checked against IGoR. In a later analysis, TCR-TCR, TCR-HLA and TCR-CMV co-occurrence was scored with hypergeometric tests, and a repertoire-size bias correction was applied to TCR pairs. In a later analysis, false discovery rates were estimated by permuting HLA or CMV assignments 20 times. In a later analysis, co-occurring TCRs were grouped using DBSCAN, with TCRdist sequence similarity added in when clustering inside HLA-allele-positive subsets. For co-occurrence clustering, repertoires with fewer than 30,000 or more than 120,000 public chains were excluded, along with 4 to 6 repertoires with anomalous nucleotide sharing. In TCRdb, the immuneACCESS table is reduced to in-frame sequences with V and J assigned. These tables do not hold every clone; where another copy was compared, an unresolved V gene accounts for under half, and the others remain unexplained. The D gene and trimming were derived from the DNA, and the V and J assignments and clone size from that table. Recorded for this sample are roughly 34,000 clones; about 67% of them occurred a single time. Over 9% of the sample belongs to the ten largest clones.

The TCR originated in a man in his forties or fifties in good health and CMV-seropositive. Recombination joined TRBV7-9 with TRBJ2-2, with 9 middle bases fitting TRBD1. The sequenced sample consisted of PBMCs. The CDR3 region: CASSLHRDRVRELFF. The DNA sequence follows: TGTGCCAGCAGCTTACACCGGGACAGGGTTAGGGAGCTGTTTTTT.